The 28 T cell receptor beta chains in this list originate from one sample, sequenced in a study of shared clonotypes between healthy human individuals. Libraries were prepared by immunoSEQ multiplex PCR; TCRdb keeps only in-frame clonotypes and omits some of them. The table includes millions of clones, around nine tenths detected once. Sample: naive CD4+ T cells sorted from blood. The subset here: CD45RA+ positively selected. The receptors stem from a man aged 18 to 30 in good health.

The rearrangement joins TRBV5-4 to TRBJ2-7, with 14 nucleotides matching TRBD2. After removal of 5 bases from V and 5 bases from J, the junction contained 6 bases not matched to a gene. The germline V gene has CDR1 SGHNT and CDR2 YYREEE (reference sequence). The CDR3 totals 15 residues. CDR3 sequence (DNA): TGTGCCAGCAGTCCGCCGGGACTAGCGGGAGACGAGCAGTACTTC. This gives the protein CASSPPGLAGDEQYF. Complete variable domain (other parts from reference TRBV5-4 and TRBJ2-7): ETGVTQSPTHLIKTRGQQVTLRCSSQSGHNTVSWYQQALGQGPQFIFQYYREEENGRGNFPPRFSGLQFPNYSSELNVNALELDDSALYLCASSPPGLAGDEQYFGPGTRLTVT.

The V and J genes are TRBV6-5 and TRBJ1-2; D not resolved. The CDR3 loop spans 15 amino acids. Germline V gene sequence: CDR1 MNHEY, CDR2 SVGAGI. Trimming took 6 bases from V and 4 from J, leaving 18 bases between them. Here the CDR3 reads CASSHSGDPIYGYTF. The CDR3 DNA reads as TGTGCCAGCAGCCATAGCGGGGATCCGATCTATGGCTACACCTTC.

The chain combines TRBV28 with TRBJ2-7; D gene ambiguous. Trimming took off 6 bases at V and 6 bases at J, with 18 bases between the two ends. Per the germline V gene, CDR1 is MDHEN and CDR2 is SYDVKM. This CDR3 region has 14 residues. CDR3 protein: CASRPTFGSAEQYF. The CDR3 nucleotides are TGTGCCAGCAGACCAACGTTCGGGTCGGCCGAGCAGTACTTC.

A remark on this clone: Other DNA sequences of this sample code for an identical CDR3. This sequence joins TRBV2 and TRBJ2-5, with D perhaps TRBD2 (5 bases). The CDR3 consists of 12 residues. With 5 bases removed from V and 5 bases from J, the gap between germline ends came to 9 bases. The germline V gene has CDR1 SNHLY and CDR2 FYNNEI. The CDR3 bases are TGTGCCAGCAGTCTGTTAGCGGAGACCCAGTACTTC. This translates into CASSLLAETQYF.

This chain links TRBV6-4 with TRBJ2-1; D is perhaps TRBD2 (6 bases). This CDR3 has 13 amino acids. From germline, CDR1 is MRHNA and CDR2 SNTAGT. Deletions cut 4 bases from V and 10 bases from J, with 14 bases between. CDR3 region: CASSALDREEQFF. The CDR3 DNA reads as TGTGCCAGCAGTGCCCTGGACCGGGAGGAGCAGTTCTTC.

The chain links TRBV18 to TRBJ1-6; 11 nucleotides agree with TRBD1. V trimming: 1 base; J trimming: 8 bases; junction bases outside the gene matches: 10. The CDR3 is 18 residues long. Germline CDR1 and CDR2: KGHSH and LQKENI. DNA of the CDR3: TGTGCCAGCTCACCACTTGGACAGGGGGCCCTACTTCATTCACCCCTCCACTTT. As protein: CASSPLGQGALLHSPLHF.

V is TRBV27 and J is TRBJ2-7, with 11 bases that match TRBD1. V lost 5 bases, J lost 5 bases, and 11 bases stayed unmatched. The CDR3 is 16 amino acids. Germline CDR1 MNHEY, CDR2 SMNVEV (reference sequence). As DNA, the CDR3 is TGTGCCAGCAGTCCGTCCCGGACAGGGGGCATCAACGAGCAGTACTTC. The encoded protein is CASSPSRTGGINEQYF.

The gene calls are TRBV6-1 and TRBJ2-7, with a possible D match to TRBD2 (6 bases). V lost 2 bases and J lost 9, with 17 bases in between. CDR1 and CDR2 (germline): MNHNS, SASEGT. This CDR3 has 14 amino acids. CDR3 loop: CASSESSGWGVQYF. CDR3 in DNA: TGTGCCAGCAGTGAAAGTAGTGGTTGGGGGGTGCAGTACTTC.

V usage is TRBV19 and J usage is TRBJ2-3, with TRBD1 as a possible D gene (5 bases). The CDR3 runs to 14 residues. Per the germline V gene, CDR1 is LNHDA and CDR2 is SQIVND (reference sequence). Trimming took off 4 bases at V and 2 bases at J, with 10 bases between the two ends. The CDR3 nucleotides read TGTGCCAGTAGTAGCCAGGGTCACACAGATACGCAGTATTTT. It yields the protein CASSSQGHTDTQYF. Filled out from reference TRBV19 and TRBJ2-3, the complete variable domain reads DGGITQSPKYLFRKEGQNVTLSCEQNLNHDAMYWYRQDPGQGLRLIYYSQIVNDFQKGDIAEGYSVSREKKESFPLTVTSAQKNPTAFYLCASSSQGHTDTQYFGPGTRLTVL.

The chain combines TRBV19 with TRBJ1-4; D not certain. Germline CDR1 LNHDA, CDR2 SQIVND (reference sequence). The CDR3 spans 15 residues. The germline V and J ends were trimmed by 3 bases and 3 bases, with 11 bases remaining between them. CDR3 in amino acids: CASSMARSSNEKLFF. The CDR3 DNA reads as TGTGCCAGTAGTATGGCCCGGTCCTCTAATGAAAAACTGTTTTTT.

The V gene is TRBV6-6, the J gene TRBJ1-3; D possibly corresponds to TRBD1 (5 bases). Per germline, CDR1 MNHNY and CDR2 SVGAGI (reference sequence). The CDR3 totals 16 residues. V was clipped by 2 bases and J by 1 base, with 12 bases between them. CDR3: CASSYGGWGSGNTIYF. The CDR3 DNA reads as TGTGCCAGCAGTTACGGGGGTTGGGGTTCTGGAAACACCATATATTTT.

The chain carries TRBV9 and TRBJ1-2, with 8 positions matching TRBD1. The CDR3 extends over 13 amino acids. V shed 7 bases and J 7 bases; nucleotides not matched to a gene: 9. Germline V gene data show CDR1 as SGDLS and CDR2 as YYNGEE. The CDR3 protein is CASRPTGAGGYTF. The CDR3 region has the DNA TGTGCCAGCCGCCCGACAGGGGCCGGTGGCTACACCTTC.

V gene TRBV5-8 combines with J gene TRBJ2-4; D unclear. V was clipped by 5 bases and J by 0 bases, with 21 bases between them. The CDR3 runs to 18 residues. The germline V gene encodes CDR1 SGHTS and CDR2 YDEGEE. CDR3 sequence reads: CASRPLDGLRLAKNIQYF. CDR3 coding DNA: TGTGCCAGCAGACCGCTGGATGGCCTCAGGTTAGCCAAAAACATTCAGTACTTC.

The chain couples TRBV5-1 to TRBJ2-5, with 9 bases lining up with TRBD1. J gave up 2 bases and V 5 bases, and 7 bases lay outside the gene matches. CDR3 length equals 15 residues. The germline gives CDR1 SGHRS, CDR2 YFSETQ. The CDR3 loop is CASRSTGQGQETQYF. CDR3 nucleotide sequence: TGCGCCAGCAGAAGTACCGGACAGGGGCAAGAGACCCAGTACTTC.

This clone has just one count. Germline and junction disagree at one end, which may indicate a read error. The rearrangement links TRBV4-1 to TRBJ1-2; the match to TRBD1 covers 9 bases. Per germline, CDR1 MGHRA and CDR2 YSYEKL. The CDR3 consists of 16 residues. The CDR3 region has the DNA TGCGCCAGCAGCGAAGAAGGGAGGGACAGGGTAAATGGCTACACCTTC. Amino acids: CASSEEGRDRVNGYTF.

The rearrangement links TRBV4-1 to TRBJ1-4; D may be TRBD1 (5 bases). The CDR3 is 15 residues long. V was cut by 2 bases and J by 4 bases, with 11 bases left in between. Looked up from germline, CDR1 is MGHRA and CDR2 is YSYEKL. The CDR3 DNA reads as TGCGCCAGCAGCCAATCCGGGACCCTTAATGAAAAACTGTTTTTT. Its translation is CASSQSGTLNEKLFF.

The V call is TRBV4-1, the J call TRBJ1-4; TRBD1 agrees at 7 bases. The CDR3 length is 15 residues. The ends lost 2 bases at V and 8 bases at J; junction bases unmatched: 8. Germline-derived CDR1 and CDR2 are MGHRA and YSYEKL. The DNA of the CDR3 is TGCGCCAGCAGCCAACCAGACCGGGACAGCGAAAAACTGTTTTTT. It encodes CASSQPDRDSEKLFF.

The rearrangement uses TRBV5-5 and TRBJ2-1; 8 bases align to TRBD1. Trimming removed 0 bases from V and 4 bases from J; junction bases left unmatched: 12. The CDR3 extends over 18 amino acids. Germline values: CDR1 SGHKS, CDR2 YYEKEE (reference sequence). Here the CDR3 reads CASSLVLNDRGLYNEQFF. CDR3 sequence (DNA): TGTGCCAGCAGCTTGGTCCTAAATGACAGGGGTTTGTACAATGAGCAGTTCTTC. Filled out from reference TRBV5-5 and TRBJ2-1, the complete variable domain reads DAGVTQSPTHLIKTRGQQVTLRCSPISGHKSVSWYQQVLGQGPQFIFQYYEKEERGRGNFPDRFSARQFPNYSSELNVNALLLGDSALYLCASSLVLNDRGLYNEQFFGPGTRLTVL.

Comments on this clone: Other DNA variants within this sample encode the same CDR3. The CDR3 nucleotides are TGTGCCAGCAGTGAAGGTAGGGCGAGCAATCAGCCCCAGCATTTT. It translates to CASSEGRASNQPQHF. The chain employs TRBV2 and TRBJ1-5; D is unclear. The CDR3 is 15 residues long. The V and J ends lost 1 base and 1 base respectively, with 8 bases between them. Germline V gene data show CDR1 as SNHLY and CDR2 as FYNNEI.

The chain employs TRBV12-2 and TRBJ2-7; TRBD2 was called by the table and not checked on the DNA. TRBV12-2 is labeled a pseudogene. The length of the CDR3 is 13 residues. The CDR3: CASRFYLGGEQYF. In DNA form, the CDR3 reads TGTGCAAGTCGCTTCTACTTAGGAGGGGAGCAGTACTTC.

This sequence joins TRBV7-9 and TRBJ1-1; no reliable D call. The CDR3 has 13 residues. V was shortened by 5 bases and J by 4 bases, with 11 bases between the two germline ends. The germline gives CDR1 SEHNR, CDR2 FQNEAQ (reference sequence). The CDR3 protein is CASSGQAGTEAFF. DNA of the CDR3: TGTGCCAGCAGCGGCCAGGCGGGCACTGAAGCTTTCTTT.

This rearrangement joins TRBV7-9 to TRBJ1-1, with TRBD1 matching over 11 bases. V dropped 4 bases and J dropped 5; count of bases not matched to a gene: 3. The V gene's germline CDR1 is SEHNR and CDR2 FQNEAQ (reference sequence). CDR3 length equals 14 residues. CDR3 sequence (DNA): TGTGCCAGCAGCTGGGGACAGGGGGTAACTGAAGCTTTCTTT. Protein sequence: CASSWGQGVTEAFF.

Note on this clone: This specimen includes other DNA sequences encoding the same CDR3. The chain carries TRBV6-1 and TRBJ1-1; D is ambiguous. Germline lookup yields CDR1 MNHNS and CDR2 SASEGT. Trimming removed 6 bases at V and 5 bases at J, with 7 bases between. The length of the CDR3 is 11 residues. CDR3 DNA sequence: TGTGCCAGCAGCCGCGGAACTGAAGCTTTCTTT. Translation gives CASSRGTEAFF.

This CDR3 reads CASSLTGSGELFF. The DNA for the CDR3 is TGTGCCAGCAGCTTGACAGGATCCGGGGAGCTGTTTTTT. The chain recombines TRBV5-8 with TRBJ2-2; D may be TRBD1 (5 bases). Trimming took 1 base from V and 6 from J, leaving 7 bases between them. Germline loops: CDR1 SGHTS, CDR2 YDEGEE. CDR3 length equals 13 residues.

The chain uses TRBV4-1 and TRBJ2-7; 10 bases match TRBD1. The CDR3 spans 15 residues. Per germline, CDR1 MGHRA and CDR2 YSYEKL. Unmatched junction bases numbered 3, after V lost 2 bases and J lost 2 bases. The CDR3 spells CASSQPGTGAYEQYF. The CDR3 nucleotides are TGCGCCAGCAGCCAACCCGGGACAGGGGCCTACGAGCAGTACTTC.

The chain has TRBV30 and TRBJ2-2, with D perhaps TRBD2 (6 bases). The CDR3 spans 14 residues. Between the trimmed V and J ends, which lost 2 bases and 2 bases, there was a span of 9 bases. Germline-derived CDR1 and CDR2 are GTSNPN and SVGIG (reference sequence). The CDR3, as DNA: TGTGCCTGGAGTACCGGGGGTAACACCGGGGAGCTGTTTTTT. This sequence encodes CAWSTGGNTGELFF.

The rearrangement uses TRBV7-9 and TRBJ1-4; unclear D gene. V gave up 5 bases and J gave up 0 bases, with 10 bases separating them. The CDR3 spans 15 residues. CDR1 SEHNR and CDR2 FQNEAQ come from the germline V gene (reference sequence). The chain's CDR3 is CASSPAGATNEKLFF. As DNA, the CDR3 is TGTGCCAGCAGCCCGGCTGGAGCAACTAATGAAAAACTGTTTTTT.

The chain joins TRBV27 to TRBJ1-4, with D uncertain. The CDR3 has 11 amino acids. V was shortened by 7 bases and J by 5 bases, with 5 bases between the two germline ends. Per the germline V gene, CDR1 is MNHEY and CDR2 is SMNVEV (reference sequence). The CDR3 loop reads CASKMNEKLFF. Written as DNA, the CDR3 is TGTGCCAGCAAAATGAATGAAAAACTGTTTTTT.